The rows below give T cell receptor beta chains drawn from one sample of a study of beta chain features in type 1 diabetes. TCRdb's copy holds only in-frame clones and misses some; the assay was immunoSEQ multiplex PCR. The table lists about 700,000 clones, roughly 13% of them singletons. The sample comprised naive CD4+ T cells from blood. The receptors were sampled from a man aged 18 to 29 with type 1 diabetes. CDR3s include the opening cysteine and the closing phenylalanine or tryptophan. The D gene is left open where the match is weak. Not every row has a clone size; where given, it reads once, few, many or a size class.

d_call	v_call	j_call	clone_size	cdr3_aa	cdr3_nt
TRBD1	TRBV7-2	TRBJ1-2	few	CASSLGQGDYGYTF	TGTGCCAGCAGCTTAGGACAGGGTGACTATGGCTACACCTTC
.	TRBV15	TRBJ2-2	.	CATSSYTGELFF	TGTGCCACCAGCAGCTATACCGGGGAGCTGTTTTTT
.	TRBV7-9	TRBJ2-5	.	CASSDPTGTETQYF	TGTGCCAGCAGCGATCCCACGGGGACTGAGACCCAGTACTTC
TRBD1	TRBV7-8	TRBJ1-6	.	CASSPKRGQGNSPLHF	TGTGCCAGCAGCCCGAAAAGGGGACAGGGGAATTCACCCCTCCACTTT
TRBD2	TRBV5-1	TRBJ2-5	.	CASSAGLAGGPYQETQYF	TGCGCCAGCAGCGCCGGACTAGCGGGGGGCCCGTACCAAGAGACCCAGTACTTC
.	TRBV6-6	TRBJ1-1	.	CASSAKKVAEAFF	TGTGCCAGCAGCGCCAAAAAAGTCGCTGAAGCTTTCTTT
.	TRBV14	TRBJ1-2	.	CASSQTIKYGYTF	TGTGCCAGCAGCCAAACTATAAAGTATGGCTACACCTTC
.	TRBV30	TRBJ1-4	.	CAWSATATNEKLFF	TGTGCCTGGAGCGCGACAGCAACTAATGAAAAACTGTTTTTT
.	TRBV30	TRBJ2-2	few	CAWRKNTGELFF	TGTGCCTGGAGGAAGAACACCGGGGAGCTGTTTTTT
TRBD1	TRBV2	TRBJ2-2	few	CASRERTGDTGELFF	TGTGCCAGCAGGGAAAGGACAGGGGACACCGGGGAGCTGTTTTTT
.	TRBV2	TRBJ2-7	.	CASRGYGTNYEQYF	TGTGCCAGCAGAGGGTACGGGACAAACTACGAGCAGTACTTC